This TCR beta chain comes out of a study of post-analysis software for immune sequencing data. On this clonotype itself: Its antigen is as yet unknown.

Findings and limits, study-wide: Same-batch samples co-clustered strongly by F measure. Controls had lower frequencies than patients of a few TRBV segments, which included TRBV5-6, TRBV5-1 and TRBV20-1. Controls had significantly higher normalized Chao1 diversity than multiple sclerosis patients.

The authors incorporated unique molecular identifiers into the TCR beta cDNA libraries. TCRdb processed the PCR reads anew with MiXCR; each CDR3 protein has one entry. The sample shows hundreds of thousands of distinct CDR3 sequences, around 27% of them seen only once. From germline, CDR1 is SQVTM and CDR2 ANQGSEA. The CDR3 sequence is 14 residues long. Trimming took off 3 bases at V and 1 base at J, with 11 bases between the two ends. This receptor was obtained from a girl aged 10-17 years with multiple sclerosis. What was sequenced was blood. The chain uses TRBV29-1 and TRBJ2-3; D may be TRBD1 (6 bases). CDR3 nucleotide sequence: TGCAGCGTTGACAAACAGGGTGGCACAGATACGCAGTATTTT. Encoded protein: CSVDKQGGTDTQYF.